There are many counts of the clone carrying this T cell receptor beta chain. Its antigen is currently unknown. These data come from a study of CD8 T cells in ankylosing spondylitis. General study points: Clones that were linked to disease were CD8+ and were relatively rare in peripheral blood. Ankylosing spondylitis blood appeared to be characterized by a TCR beta motif of about 8 highly homologous variants. There was reportedly significant enrichment of clones that were disease-linked in matched ankylosing spondylitis synovial fluid.

The germline V gene has CDR1 MNHNS and CDR2 SASEGT. Trimming took off 7 bases at V and 1 base at J, with 11 bases between the two ends. The CDR3 covers 15 residues. Quantitative 5'-RACE was performed with molecular barcodes, and it yielded the TCR beta libraries. MiXCR was run by TCRdb on the 5' RACE reads, yielding one entry per CDR3 protein. The table lists 200,000 to 250,000 distinct CDR3 sequences, roughly a tenth of them singletons, with 20% to 25% in the top ten. This receptor was obtained from a male donor with ankylosing spondylitis or in good health (not recorded which). The sample taken for sequencing was blood, either unsorted or a sorted T cell fraction (not recorded which). The chain uses TRBV6-1 and TRBJ2-6; the D is unclear. CDR3 in amino acids: CASTLTVSGANVLTF. The CDR3 DNA is TGTGCCAGCACCCTGACCGTTTCTGGGGCCAACGTCCTGACTTTC.